This TCR beta chain stems from a study of long-term antiretroviral therapy in people with HIV. Samples were assayed with immunoSEQ v3.0 at survey level. Assay: immunoSEQ multiplex PCR; the TCRdb copy retains only in-frame clones and omits some. The sample shows tens of thousands of clones, around 95% of them seen only once. The study drew at least one pre-ART and at least two post-ART PBMC samples from every donor. Whole-study findings and limits: No data were available on ART adherence, viral resistance or therapy changes.

Points on this clone: What it recognizes is unknown.

In germline, CDR1 is MNHEY, CDR2 SMNVEV (reference sequence). V was clipped by 7 bases and J by 7 bases, with 11 bases between them. There are 12 residues in the CDR3. The TCR originated in a man aged 25-40 years with HIV. V usage is TRBV27 and J usage is TRBJ1-5; TRBD1 is a possible D gene (6 bases). The material sequenced was unsorted PBMCs, taken 5.3 years after starting antiretroviral therapy. In DNA form, the CDR3 reads TGTGCCAGCAACACAGGGACCCAGCCCCAGCATTTT. Residues: CASNTGTQPQHF.